The following is a T cell receptor beta chain sequence with its context. Its antigen is unknown. Measured with immunoSEQ multiplex PCR; TCRdb has only the in-frame clones, and not every one. The sample has 13,000 or so clones; 70% are singletons. This specimen belongs to a study of CD4+ T cells in melanoma. Overall study findings and caveats: CD8+ T cell, macrophage and B cell function reportedly correlated with neoantigen-specific CD4+ T cells. Reportedly, melanoma neoantigen-specific CD4+ T cells showed varied differentiation states.

In germline, CDR1 is MGHRA, CDR2 YSYEKL. The CDR3 has 14 residues. V lost 1 base and J lost 2, with 7 bases in between. V is TRBV4-1 and J is TRBJ2-3; weak D call: TRBD2 (6 bases). The sample comprised cells from a culture (not recorded whether cultured in vitro). This clonotype was obtained from a human donor with melanoma. CDR3 sequence: CASSQGLVTDTQYF. The CDR3 DNA reads TGCGCCAGCAGCCAAGGACTAGTCACAGATACGCAGTATTTT.